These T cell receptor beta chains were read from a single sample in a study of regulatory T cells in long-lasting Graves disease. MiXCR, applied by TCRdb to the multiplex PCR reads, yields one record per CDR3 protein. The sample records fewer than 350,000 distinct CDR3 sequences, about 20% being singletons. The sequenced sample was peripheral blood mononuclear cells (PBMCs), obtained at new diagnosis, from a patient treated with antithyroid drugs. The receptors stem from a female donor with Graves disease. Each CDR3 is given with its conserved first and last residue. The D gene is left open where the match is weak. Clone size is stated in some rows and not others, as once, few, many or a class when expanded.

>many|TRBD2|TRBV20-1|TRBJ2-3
CSATGPGERDDTQYF
TGCAGTGCTACCGGACCCGGCGAGCGGGACGATACGCAGTATTTT
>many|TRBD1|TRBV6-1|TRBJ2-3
CASRPQGVSAMAQYF
TGTGCCAGCAGACCACAGGGGGTCAGCGCCATGGCGCAGTATTTT
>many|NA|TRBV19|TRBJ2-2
CASSIQPGPHVRELFF
TGTGCCAGTAGTATTCAGCCGGGACCCCACGTACGGGAGCTGTTTTTT
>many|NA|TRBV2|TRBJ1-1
CASTKMGAFEAFF
TGTGCCAGCACTAAAATGGGGGCGTTTGAAGCTTTCTTT
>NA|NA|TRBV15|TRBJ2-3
CATSRDRETFAVDTQYF
TGTGCCACCAGCAGAGATAGAGAGACTTTCGCAGTGGATACGCAGTATTTT
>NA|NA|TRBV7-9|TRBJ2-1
CASIGGVSYNEQFF
TGTGCCAGTATAGGGGGAGTTTCCTACAATGAGCAGTTCTTC
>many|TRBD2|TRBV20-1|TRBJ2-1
CSANLGLAATYNEQFF
TGCAGTGCTAACCTCGGACTAGCGGCTACCTACAATGAGCAGTTCTTC
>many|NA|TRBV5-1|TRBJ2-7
CASSLDGRISYEQYF
TGCGCCAGCAGCTTGGATGGCAGGATTTCCTACGAGCAGTACTTC
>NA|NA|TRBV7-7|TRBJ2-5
CASSLEEGQTQYF
TGTGCTAGCAGCTTAGAGGAGGGCCAGACCCAGTACTTC
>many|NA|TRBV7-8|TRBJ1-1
CASSPTRLGGGTEAFF
TGTGCCAGCAGCCCGACTCGATTGGGGGGGGGGACTGAAGCTTTCTTT
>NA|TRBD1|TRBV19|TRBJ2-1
CASRRDSYYNEQFF
TGTGCCAGTAGAAGGGACAGCTACTACAATGAGCAGTTCTTC